These 25 T cell receptor beta chains came from one sample sequenced in a study of blood T cell repertoires in COVID-19. The protocol was immunoSEQ multiplex PCR, while the TCRdb copy is restricted to in-frame clones and leaves out a portion. The data show about 300,000 clones, with around nine tenths seen just once and 1.7% held by the top ten. Sequenced: PBMCs or T cells enriched from blood (not recorded which). The source is a woman in her forties who had recovered from COVID-19.

V is TRBV15 and J is TRBJ2-1; no definite D call. From germline, CDR1 is LNHNV and CDR2 YYDKDF (reference sequence). This CDR3 is built from 12 residues. V was cut by 5 bases and J by 7 bases, with 9 bases left in between. CDR3 sequence reads: CATSVAYNEQFF. The CDR3, as DNA: TGTGCCACCAGCGTCGCGTATAATGAGCAGTTCTTC.

The V call is TRBV18, the J call TRBJ2-7; tentatively, D is TRBD1 (5 bases). Looked up from germline, CDR1 is KGHSH and CDR2 is LQKENI. The CDR3 length is 12 residues. The germline V and J ends were trimmed by 4 bases and 5 bases, with 9 bases remaining between them. In nucleotides, the CDR3 is TGTGCCAGCTCACTCGACAGAGACGAGCAGTACTTC. Protein: CASSLDRDEQYF. Using reference TRBV18 and TRBJ2-7 for the parts outside the CDR3, the full variable domain is NAGVMQNPRHLVRRRGQEARLRCSPMKGHSHVYWYRQLPEEGLKFMVYLQKENIIDESGMPKERFSAEFPKEGPSILRIQQVVRGDSAAYFCASSLDRDEQYFGPGTRLTVT.

The chain carries TRBV28 and TRBJ2-7; a possible D gene is TRBD1 (6 bases). Germline loops: CDR1 MDHEN, CDR2 SYDVKM. There are 11 residues in the CDR3. V lost 10 bases to trimming and J lost 3 bases, with 10 bases between them. The CDR3 protein is CATKGVYEQYF. The CDR3 bases are TGTGCCACCAAGGGGGTCTACGAGCAGTACTTC.

The CDR3 DNA sequence: TGTGCCAGCAGCGTGGGACAGTTGAGCTCTGGAAACACCATATATTTT. Translation gives CASSVGQLSSGNTIYF. The rearrangement links TRBV9 to TRBJ1-3, with 7 bases aligning to TRBD1. The germline V gene has CDR1 SGDLS and CDR2 YYNGEE. The CDR3 has 16 amino acids. V lost 2 bases, J lost 0 bases, and 5 bases stayed unmatched.

This chain uses TRBV30 with TRBJ1-6, with no clear D. The ends were cut back, 2 bases at V and 9 bases at J, with 11 bases in the middle. Germline V gene sequence: CDR1 GTSNPN, CDR2 SVGIG (reference sequence). This CDR3 comprises 13 residues. The CDR3 sequence: CAWSIFISSPLHF. The CDR3 nucleotides are TGTGCCTGGAGTATTTTTATTAGTTCACCCCTCCACTTT.

V gene TRBV5-1 combines with J gene TRBJ1-1, with D tentatively TRBD1 (5 bases). CDR1 is SGHRS, CDR2 YFSETQ, per germline. V lost 7 bases and J 1 base, leaving 17 bases between the germline ends. This CDR3 spans 15 amino acids. The CDR3 protein is CASANLRDGNTEAFF. The CDR3 DNA follows: TGCGCCAGCGCCAACCTCAGGGATGGGAACACTGAAGCTTTCTTT.

The V call is TRBV15, the J call TRBJ2-7, with D possibly TRBD2 on 7 matching bases. With 0 bases removed from V and 6 bases from J, the gap between germline ends came to 18 bases. The CDR3 length is 16 residues. CDR1 and CDR2 (germline): LNHNV, YYDKDF (reference sequence). The CDR3: CATSREIGGGRSEQYF. Written as DNA, the CDR3 is TGTGCCACCAGCAGAGAAATTGGGGGGGGCCGAAGCGAGCAGTACTTC.

The V call is TRBV6-5, the J call TRBJ1-4; 8 nucleotides line up with TRBD1. There are 14 residues in the CDR3. Losses at the gene ends were 6 bases for V and 8 bases for J; bases not matched to a gene: 8. CDR1 and CDR2 from the germline V gene are MNHEY and SVGAGI. This CDR3 reads CASSPTGVGEKLFF. CDR3 sequence (DNA): TGTGCCAGCAGCCCGACAGGGGTTGGGGAAAAACTGTTTTTT.

In its sample, this clone was seen once. The rearrangement joins TRBV30 to TRBJ1-2; TRBD1 matches at 8 bases. CDR3 length: 17 amino acids. The trim removed 1 base at V and 1 base at J, leaving 11 bases unmatched. Per germline, CDR1 GTSNPN and CDR2 SVGIG (reference sequence). The CDR3 bases are TGTGCCTGGAGTGATGTGGACAGGGCCCAGCTTAACTATGGCTACACCTTC. It is translated as CAWSDVDRAQLNYGYTF.

The chain carries TRBV4-1 and TRBJ1-5; D possibly corresponds to TRBD1 (5 bases). V lost 0 bases to trimming and J lost 6 bases, with 9 bases between them. The CDR3 runs 14 residues. Germline V gene lookup returns CDR1 MGHRA and CDR2 YSYEKL. The CDR3 here is CASSQETTAQPQHF. The CDR3 DNA follows: TGCGCCAGCAGCCAAGAAACGACAGCTCAGCCCCAGCATTTT.

The chain is built from TRBV3-1 (or the pseudogene TRBV3-2) and TRBJ2-7; D uncertain. CDR3 length: 12 residues. Deletions cut 0 bases from V and 9 bases from J, with 9 bases between. Germline V lookup: CDR1 LGHDT, CDR2 YNNKEL (reference sequence). CDR3: CASSQDYRAQYF. The CDR3 region has the DNA TGTGCCAGCAGCCAAGATTACCGAGCGCAGTACTTC.

V usage is TRBV11-2 and J usage is TRBJ2-4, with TRBD1 matching 7 bases. The CDR3 has 18 amino acids. Germline CDR1 reads SGHAT; CDR2 reads FQNNGV. The junction had 14 bases not matched to a gene; V was cut back by 6 bases and J by 0 bases. The CDR3 protein is CASRPLTGDVRAKNIQYF. The CDR3 region has the DNA TGTGCCAGCAGGCCTCTTACAGGGGACGTGCGAGCCAAAAACATTCAGTACTTC.

This chain links TRBV6-5 with TRBJ2-1, with D perhaps TRBD1 (6 bases). The CDR3 sequence is 15 residues long. Germline V gene sequence: CDR1 MNHEY, CDR2 SVGAGI. Trimming removed 5 bases from V and 2 bases from J, with 13 bases in between. DNA of the CDR3: TGTGCCAGCAGTCGGACAGCCTACGCCTACAATGAGCAGTTCTTC. Translated: CASSRTAYAYNEQFF.

The chain links TRBV5-4 to TRBJ2-2; maybe TRBD1 (6 bases). Trimming cost V 1 base and J 4 bases, with 14 bases left between them. The CDR3 contains 16 residues. CDR1 is SGHNT and CDR2 is YYREEE in the germline V gene (reference sequence). CDR3 sequence (DNA): TGTGCCAGCAGCTTGTTTAAGGGGGATGGCACCGGGGAGCTGTTTTTT. It encodes CASSLFKGDGTGELFF.

The V and J genes are TRBV11-1 and TRBJ2-7; 9 bases agree with TRBD1. The V segment lost 2 bases and the J segment 0 bases; nucleotides outside the gene matches: 2. CDR1 SGHAT and CDR2 FQDESV come from the germline V gene (reference sequence). CDR3 length: 15 amino acids. The chain's CDR3 is CASSLPDRGSYEQYF. CDR3 DNA sequence: TGTGCCAGCAGCTTACCGGACAGGGGCTCCTACGAGCAGTACTTC.

V is TRBV21-1 and J is TRBJ1-3. TRBV21-1 is classified as a pseudogene. This CDR3 has 15 amino acids. The CDR3 DNA reads as TGTGCCAGCACACTGTTGTGTTTCTCTGGAAACACCATATATTTT. It codes for CASTLLCFSGNTIYF.

This clone was detected once. Other DNA sequences in the sample encode the same CDR3. The V gene is TRBV5-6, the J gene TRBJ2-6; tentatively, D is TRBD1 (6 bases). This CDR3 is built from 16 residues. The V end lost 1 base, the J end lost 1 base, and 9 bases lay between the germline ends. Germline loops: CDR1 SGHDT, CDR2 YYEEEE. Written as DNA, the CDR3 is TGTGCCAGCAGCTTGCTAGGACAGTCTGGGGCCAACGTCCTGACTTTC. Translated, it gives CASSLLGQSGANVLTF.

This chain joins TRBV5-1 and TRBJ2-7; D might be TRBD2 (5 bases). Deletions cut 4 bases from V and 0 bases from J, with 11 bases between. The CDR3 has 14 amino acids. The germline CDR1 and CDR2 sequences are SGHRS and YFSETQ. The CDR3 reads CASSPGSHSYEQYF. CDR3 coding DNA: TGCGCCAGCAGCCCGGGATCCCACTCCTACGAGCAGTACTTC.

This chain links TRBV5-1 with TRBJ2-7; 14 bases fit TRBD2. With 3 bases clipped from V and 0 bases from J, the junction kept 8 bases outside the gene matches. Germline CDR1 SGHRS, CDR2 YFSETQ. CDR3 length equals 18 residues. The CDR3 bases are TGCGCCAGCAGCTCCGGGACTAGCGGGAGATTGGACTCCTACGAGCAGTACTTC. The encoded protein is CASSSGTSGRLDSYEQYF. The full variable domain, rest sourced from reference TRBV5-1 and TRBJ2-7, is KAGVTQTPRYLIKTRGQQVTLSCSPISGHRSVSWYQQTPGQGLQFLFEYFSETQRNKGNFPGRFSGRQFSNSRSEMNVSTLELGDSALYLCASSSGTSGRLDSYEQYFGPGTRLTVT.

In DNA form, the CDR3 reads TGTGCCAGCAGCTTGGGACTAATGAACACTGAAGCTTTCTTT. Its translation: CASSLGLMNTEAFF. The chain combines TRBV5-6 with TRBJ1-1; D unclear. Trimming stripped 0 bases from V and 0 bases from J, with 6 bases between. This CDR3 has 14 residues. Germline-derived CDR1 and CDR2 are SGHDT and YYEEEE.

The rearrangement uses TRBV5-1 and TRBJ1-1, with D perhaps matching TRBD1 (5 bases). CDR3 size: 15 residues. Germline lookup yields CDR1 SGHRS and CDR2 YFSETQ. Trimming pared 2 bases from V and 0 bases from J, leaving 11 bases between. The CDR3 loop reads CASSLLPGLNTEAFF. CDR3 in DNA: TGCGCCAGCAGCTTACTCCCAGGGCTGAACACTGAAGCTTTCTTT.

The chain links TRBV18 to TRBJ1-1; the D is unclear. The V and J ends lost 3 bases and 1 base respectively, with 6 bases between them. The germline V gene encodes CDR1 KGHSH and CDR2 LQKENI. This CDR3 is built from 13 residues. The CDR3 DNA reads as TGTGCCAGCTCACCTAACAAGAACACTGAAGCTTTCTTT. Translating it yields CASSPNKNTEAFF.

The chain links TRBV19 to TRBJ2-7, with D tentatively TRBD1 (5 bases). V lost 6 bases, J lost 4 bases, and 22 bases lay in between. The CDR3 extends over 16 amino acids. Germline values: CDR1 LNHDA, CDR2 SQIVND (reference sequence). CDR3 loop: CASSRKADTRLYEQYF. CDR3 DNA sequence: TGTGCCAGTAGCCGGAAGGCGGACACCAGGTTATACGAGCAGTACTTC.

The chain is built from TRBV18 and TRBJ1-1; TRBD1 matches at 8 bases. The CDR3 extends over 15 amino acids. The V gene's germline CDR1 is KGHSH and CDR2 LQKENI. After removal of 5 bases from V and 5 bases from J, the junction contained 10 bases not matched to a gene. CDR3 coding DNA: TGTGCCAGCTCATTTTCCCAGGGGGCGAGTACTGAAGCTTTCTTT. Amino acid sequence: CASSFSQGASTEAFF.

This clone was counted only a few times. This chain uses TRBV10-2 with TRBJ1-1; D call uncertain. The CDR3 sequence is 16 residues long. Germline V gene sequence: CDR1 WSHSY, CDR2 SAAADI. Trimming removed 0 bases at V and 2 bases at J, with 13 bases between. CDR3 loop: CASSESNWAGNTEAFF. The CDR3 nucleotides are TGCGCCAGCAGTGAGTCGAATTGGGCAGGCAACACTGAAGCTTTCTTT.